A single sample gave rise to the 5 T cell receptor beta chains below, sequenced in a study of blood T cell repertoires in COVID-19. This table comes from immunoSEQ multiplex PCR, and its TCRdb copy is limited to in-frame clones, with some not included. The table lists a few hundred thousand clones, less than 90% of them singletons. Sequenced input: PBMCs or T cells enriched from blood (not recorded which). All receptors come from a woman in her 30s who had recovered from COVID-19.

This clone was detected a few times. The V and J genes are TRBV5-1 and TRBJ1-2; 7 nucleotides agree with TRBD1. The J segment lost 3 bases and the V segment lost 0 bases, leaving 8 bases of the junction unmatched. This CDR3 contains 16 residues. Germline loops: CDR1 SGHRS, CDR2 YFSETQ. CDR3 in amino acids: CASSLGAGTADYGYTF. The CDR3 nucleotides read TGCGCCAGCAGCTTGGGAGCCGGGACAGCGGACTATGGCTACACCTTC.

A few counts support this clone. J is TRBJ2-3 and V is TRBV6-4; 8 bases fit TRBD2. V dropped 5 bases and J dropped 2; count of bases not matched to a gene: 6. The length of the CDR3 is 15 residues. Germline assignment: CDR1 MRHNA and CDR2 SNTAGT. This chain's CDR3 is CASSRRGDPTDTQYF. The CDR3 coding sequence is TGTGCCAGCAGTAGGCGGGGGGACCCCACAGATACGCAGTATTTT.

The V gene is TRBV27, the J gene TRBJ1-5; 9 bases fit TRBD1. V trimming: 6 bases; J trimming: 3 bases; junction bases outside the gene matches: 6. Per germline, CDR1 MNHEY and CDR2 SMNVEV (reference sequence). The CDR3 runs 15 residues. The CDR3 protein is CASSFDRGDNQPQHF. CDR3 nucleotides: TGTGCCAGCAGCTTCGACAGGGGGGACAATCAGCCCCAGCATTTT.

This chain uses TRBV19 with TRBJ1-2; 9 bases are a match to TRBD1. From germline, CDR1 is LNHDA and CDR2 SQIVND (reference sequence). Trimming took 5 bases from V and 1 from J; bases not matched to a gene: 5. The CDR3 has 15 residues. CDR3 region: CASSPRTGDNYGYTF. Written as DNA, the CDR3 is TGTGCCAGTAGTCCAAGGACAGGGGATAACTATGGCTACACCTTC.

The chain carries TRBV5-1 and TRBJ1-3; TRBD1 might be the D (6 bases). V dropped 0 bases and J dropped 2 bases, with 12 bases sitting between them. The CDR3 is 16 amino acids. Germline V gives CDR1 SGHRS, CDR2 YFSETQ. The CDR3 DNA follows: TGCGCCAGCAGCTTGGAGTCGGCAGGGGCTGGAAACACCATATATTTT. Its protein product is CASSLESAGAGNTIYF.